This T cell receptor (beta chain) is drawn from a study of T cell responses to AZD1222 COVID-19 vaccine (dated by TCRdb to about 2021). Concerning the study at large: TCR sequencing was performed for fewer than 250 trial participants, of whom 200 to 220 were given two doses of AZD1222 and around 25 were given two doses of MenACWY control vaccine. Trial participants were enrolled into age subgroups of 18-55, 56-69 and 70-plus years, which contained approximately 150, 28 and 58 TCR-sequenced participants, respectively.

In regard to this clone: This clone's antigen is unknown. Per-nucleotide qualities are absent, and no much larger clonotype sits a single base away.

Paper-wide results and their limitations: Conclusions about previously exposed vaccinees are limited, since just 5 to 7 AZD1222 recipients were seropositive for SARS-CoV-2 at baseline. Participants were mostly white British, with more females than males. The authors suggested clonal diversity may have been underestimated. The 56-69-year group was small, and its depth increase did not reach significance, likely because of low power. Because no samples from the day 14 peak response were available, repertoires could be characterized only after the peak T cell response. Spike-specific TCR breadth and depth rose significantly after two AZD1222 doses compared with day 0 and with MenACWY recipients. The whole spike protein was spanned by vaccine-associated CD4 TCRs, and dominant responses were seen in regions 160-218 and 743-854. Epitopes outside the regions mutated in the B.1.351 and B.1.1.7 variants were reportedly recognized by nearly half of the unique spike-specific TCRs.

Taken with the paper, the label for time point translates to: baseline before first vaccination. The treatment or condition label on this specimen signifies: meningococcal conjugate vaccine given as trial control. Samples from vaccinated people were obtained from the UK trials COV001 and COV002, which included a single-blind randomized controlled phase 2/3 trial of AZD1222 (ChAdOx1 nCoV-19) in healthy adults. For TCRbeta chain sequencing, PBMC samples from trial participants were taken at day 0 and at day 28 after the second dose. Looking up the germline V gene yields CDR1 SQVTM and CDR2 ANQGSEA. Counted from cysteine to phenylalanine, this CDR3 has 12 amino acids. This entry keeps only the CDR3 DNA: 36 bases, framed from base 1. V was cut back by 3 bases and J by 2 bases, leaving a gap of 6 bases between them. The CDR3 regions of human TCRbeta chains were analyzed by immunosequencing. Processing in the source paper ran as follows. Repertoire TCRs were matched against a reference library of SARS-CoV-2-specific TCRs generated with the MIRA antigen-specificity platform. Breadth meant the fraction of unique TCRs that were SARS-CoV-2-associated, whereas depth meant the fraction of total T cells that were SARS-CoV-2-associated. Using the MIRA data, each spike-specific TCR was assigned both to the spike region to which the TCR was reactive and to a CD4 or CD8 class. Log10-transformed breadth and depth values were compared by one-way ANOVA with Sidak's multiple comparisons tests. The table was pulled from immuneACCESS by TCRdb, which kept in-frame rearrangements only. Such tables lose some clones; where checked, under half of the loss comes from unresolved V genes, and the rest has no known cause. That table supplies the V and J calls and clone size; D and trimming were determined from the DNA. The sample contains 120,000 or so clones, 88% of them found a single time. The top ten hold over 15% of the sample.

The sequence was obtained from an adult in good health. Here the sequenced sample was peripheral blood, taken on day 0 of MenACWY control vaccination. This sequence uses TRBV29-1 and TRBJ2-3, with the D gene uncertain. At the DNA level, the sequence is TGCAGCGTTGATCCTACCACAGATACGCAGTATTTT. It translates to CSVDPTTDTQYF.